This T cell receptor (beta chain) stems from a study of cytomegalovirus exposure and HLA in healthy donors. Primers included in the PCR were 60 Vbeta and 13 Jbeta primers. How the authors handled the data: Later work found approximately 80 million unique TCR beta chains, with about 10 million shared. Profiled with immunoSEQ multiplex PCR; TCRdb holds only in-frame clones, not every one. That table is the source of V, J and clone size, and D and trimming were worked out from the DNA. The table records 100,000 to 120,000 clones, around 85% of them present only once. The germline gives CDR1 SGHTA, CDR2 FQGTGA. V lost 1 base and J 2 bases, leaving 18 bases between the germline ends. This CDR3 region has 17 residues. Broader study findings: Cytomegalovirus association was listed for about 170 TCR beta chains. Later analysis demonstrated an association between a missense DCLRE1C variant and TCR beta V- and J-gene trimming.

A note on this clone: The antigen remains undetermined.

The TCR sequence derives from a man aged 40-49 years in good health and CMV-seronegative. The chain uses TRBV7-3 and TRBJ2-7, with a possible D match to TRBD2 (7 bases). The sequenced sample consisted of PBMCs. The CDR3 spells CASSLMGGGEVTYEQYF. CDR3 coding DNA: TGTGCCAGCAGCTTAATGGGAGGGGGAGAGGTAACCTACGAGCAGTACTTC. The whole variable domain, filled in from reference TRBV7-3 and TRBJ2-7, reads GAGVSQTPSNKVTEKGKYVELRCDPISGHTALYWYRQSLGQGPEFLIYFQGTGAADDSGLPNDRFFAVRPEGSVSTLKIQRTERGDSAVYLCASSLMGGGEVTYEQYFGPGTRLTVT.